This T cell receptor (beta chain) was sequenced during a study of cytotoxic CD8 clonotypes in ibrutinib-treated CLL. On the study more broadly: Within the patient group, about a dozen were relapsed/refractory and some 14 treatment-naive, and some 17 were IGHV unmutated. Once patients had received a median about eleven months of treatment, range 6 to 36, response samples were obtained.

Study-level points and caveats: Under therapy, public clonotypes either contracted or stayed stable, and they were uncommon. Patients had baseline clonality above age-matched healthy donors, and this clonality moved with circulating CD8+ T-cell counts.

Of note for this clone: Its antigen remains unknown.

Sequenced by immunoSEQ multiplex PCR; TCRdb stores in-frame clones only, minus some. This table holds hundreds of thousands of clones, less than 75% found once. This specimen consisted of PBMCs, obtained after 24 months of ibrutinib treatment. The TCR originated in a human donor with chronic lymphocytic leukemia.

The CDR3 nucleotides read TGTGCCAGCAGCCTCCCTTCGGGAAACACCATATATTTT. Residues: CASSLPSGNTIYF. The V call is TRBV7-9, the J call TRBJ1-3, with D unclear. CDR1 and CDR2 (germline): SEHNR, FQNEAQ (reference sequence). The CDR3 covers 13 residues. V was trimmed by 5 bases and J by 4 bases, leaving 9 bases between them.